This section outlines one T cell receptor beta chain sequence together with its context. The data belong to a study of blood T cell repertoires in COVID-19. Looking at the study overall: COVID-19 samples from acute and convalescent phases originated in the United States, Italy and Spain. In each case, the material was cDNA or gDNA derived from T cells, B-cell-depleted T cells, or PBMCs.

The V gene end was trimmed by 3 bases and the J gene end by 0 bases; junction bases not matched to a gene: 7. CDR3 length equals 17 residues. Germline V lookup: CDR1 LNHDA, CDR2 SQIVND (reference sequence). As handled by the study authors: Amplifying reference gene primers gave estimates of nucleated cell counts. Sequencing used immunoSEQ multiplex PCR; TCRdb keeps in-frame clones, though not all of them. The V and J calls and clone size were taken over from that table, and D and trimming were inferred from the DNA. The data hold approximately 270,000 clones, with 70% to 90% observed a single time. The sequencing sample was made of peripheral blood. The chain combines TRBV19 with TRBJ1-4; the match to TRBD1 covers 7 bases. The sequence was collected from a woman aged 70-85 years with acute or convalescent COVID-19. The DNA of the CDR3 is TGTGCCAGTAGTATCCCGGGACAGCCATCAACTAATGAAAAACTGTTTTTT. Translated: CASSIPGQPSTNEKLFF.